The 26 T cell receptor beta chains given below trace back to one sample, sequenced in a study of blood T cells in healthy people across ages (dated by TCRdb to about 2015). The library was generated by 5' RACE. Instrument on record: Illumina HiSeq 2500. A second roughly 7 to 12 cycle PCR used a sample-barcoded 5' primer and a J-beta primer mix. The raw public data were reprocessed by TCRdb itself: fastp quality trimming at Q25, MiXCR clonotype calling, in-frame beta chains only. Rows with one shared CDR3 protein collapse into an entry with the most common genes and DNA. For this sample the table gives around 1.5 million distinct CDR3 sequences, of which 42% were detected only once. Together, the top ten hold 7.9% of the sample. Sequencing was carried out using blood. These receptor sequences come from a woman between 18 and 29 years old in good health.

This clonotype was counted only a few times. The genes are TRBV12-5 and TRBJ2-2; D is uncertain. This CDR3 is 13 amino acids long. V lost 1 base, J lost 6 bases, and 6 bases lay in between. Germline V gene lookup returns CDR1 LGHNT and CDR2 FRNRAP. The CDR3 region is CASGLDGAGELFF. The CDR3 DNA follows: TGTGCTAGTGGTTTGGACGGCGCCGGGGAGCTGTTTTTT.

The chain combines TRBV10-3 with TRBJ2-5, with a tentative D call TRBD1 (6 bases). Germline V lookup: CDR1 ENHRY, CDR2 SYGVKD. V was shortened by 6 bases and J by 4 bases, with 15 bases between the two germline ends. The CDR3 length is 14 residues. The CDR3 loop reads CAISKRGSGETQYF. Here the CDR3 DNA reads TGTGCCATCAGCAAAAGGGGGAGTGGAGAGACCCAGTACTTC.

The chain combines TRBV4-1 with TRBJ2-5; 10 nucleotides align to TRBD2. Germline assignment: CDR1 MGHRA and CDR2 YSYEKL. This CDR3 has 16 amino acids. Germline trimming cut 4 bases from V and 5 bases from J; bases unmatched to any gene: 10. CDR3 in DNA: TGCGCCAGCAGCCCGTCAGCGGGGGGGCGTATCGAGACCCAGTACTTC. It encodes CASSPSAGGRIETQYF.

The V and J genes are TRBV12-3 or TRBV12-4 and TRBJ1-3, with D tentatively TRBD1 (6 bases). This CDR3 has 15 residues. Trimming stripped 2 bases from V and 4 bases from J, with 12 bases between. CDR3 nucleotides: TGTGCCAGCAGTTTAAGGGGGGCGTACGGAAACACCATATATTTT. Amino acids: CASSLRGAYGNTIYF.

The chain carries TRBV7-6 and TRBJ1-5; 7 nucleotides line up with TRBD1. V trimming: 2 bases; J trimming: 4 bases; junction bases outside the gene matches: 8. Germline values: CDR1 SGHVS, CDR2 FNYEAQ. This CDR3 has 16 amino acids. CDR3 nucleotides: TGTGCCAGCAGCTTATATAACAGGGGTACGAATCAGCCCCAGCATTTT. It is translated as CASSLYNRGTNQPQHF.

The rearrangement uses TRBV29-1 and TRBJ1-2, with TRBD1 identical over 7 bases. The CDR3 totals 16 residues. Per germline, CDR1 SQVTM and CDR2 ANQGSEA. The V and J ends lost 5 bases and 4 bases, in that order; junction bases with no gene match: 16. CDR3 sequence reads: CSVSPAGTVASYGYTF. In DNA, the CDR3 is TGCAGCGTTTCCCCAGCCGGGACAGTAGCTAGCTATGGCTACACCTTC. Supplemented by reference TRBV29-1 and TRBJ1-2, the full variable domain reads SAVISQKPSRDICQRGTSLTIQCQVDSQVTMMFWYRQQPGQSLTLIATANQGSEATYESGFVIDKFPISRPNLTFSTLTVSNMSPEDSSIYLCSVSPAGTVASYGYTFGSGTRLTVV.

This clonotype was counted only a few times. The chain recombines TRBV7-2 with TRBJ2-5, with 8 bases identical to TRBD2. The trim removed 5 bases at V and 5 bases at J, leaving 10 bases unmatched. Germline-derived CDR1 and CDR2 are SGHTA and FQGNSA. This CDR3 contains 15 residues. This chain's CDR3 is CASSPTTGGGETQYF. In DNA form, the CDR3 reads TGTGCCAGCAGCCCCACCACGGGAGGGGGGGAGACCCAGTACTTC.

The chain couples TRBV7-2 to TRBJ2-7; D might be TRBD2 (6 bases). Germline V CDR1 and CDR2: SGHTA, FQGNSA. Between the trimmed V and J ends, which lost 6 bases and 2 bases, there was a span of 14 bases. This CDR3 contains 14 residues. The CDR3 nucleotides are TGTGCCAGCAGAAACGGACTAACCACCTACGAGCAGTACTTC. Translation gives CASRNGLTTYEQYF.

This chain joins TRBV25-1 and TRBJ2-5, with D possibly being TRBD2 (5 bases). Trimming removed 4 bases from V and 3 bases from J, with 9 bases in between. Germline CDR1 is MGHDK and CDR2 is SYGVNS. This CDR3 has 13 residues. CDR3 loop: CASSAGNEETQYF. The CDR3 region has the DNA TGTGCCAGCAGTGCCGGGAATGAAGAGACCCAGTACTTC. Variable domain in full (rest from reference TRBV25-1 and TRBJ2-5): EADIYQTPRYLVIGTGKKITLECSQTMGHDKMYWYQQDPGMELHLIHYSYGVNSTEKGDLSSESTVSRIRTEHFPLTLESARPSHTSQYLCASSAGNEETQYFGPGTRLLVL.

The CDR3 protein is CATSNAGELFF. As DNA, the CDR3 is TGTGCCACCAGCAACGCCGGGGAGCTGTTTTTT. The rearrangement uses TRBV15 and TRBJ2-2; no definite D call. The CDR3 is made up of 11 amino acids. V lost 4 bases and J lost 6, with 3 bases in between. Per germline, CDR1 LNHNV and CDR2 YYDKDF (reference sequence).

This clonotype has a handful of counts. The chain employs TRBV6-6 and TRBJ2-3; 8 bases are shared with TRBD1. V lost 6 bases to trimming and J lost 3 bases; unmatched junction nucleotides: 8. CDR3 length equals 15 residues. Germline assignment: CDR1 MNHNY and CDR2 SVGAGI (reference sequence). The CDR3 region is CASSDRGNPTDTQYF. CDR3 coding DNA: TGTGCCAGCAGCGACAGGGGCAACCCTACAGATACGCAGTATTTT.

V and J are TRBV6-5 and TRBJ2-5; 11 positions match TRBD1. This CDR3 contains 18 residues. Germline V gene data show CDR1 as MNHEY and CDR2 as SVGAGI. With V trimmed by 0 bases and J by 5 bases, 11 bases remained unmatched. The CDR3, as DNA: TGTGCCAGCAGTTACTCAACTGGGACAGGGGGTATTCGGGAGACCCAGTACTTC. This codes for CASSYSTGTGGIRETQYF.

The genes are TRBV20-1 and TRBJ1-1; D gene ambiguous. The CDR3 contains 18 residues. V was shortened by 3 bases and J by 3 bases, with 26 bases between the two germline ends. CDR1 DFQATT and CDR2 SNEGSKA come from the germline V gene (reference sequence). Written as DNA, the CDR3 is TGCAGTGCTAGGGGCCCAGCATTAGGAATTTCTTCGGACACTGAAGCTTTCTTT. Its translation: CSARGPALGISSDTEAFF.

This rearrangement joins TRBV4-2 to TRBJ2-4; TRBD1 matches at 7 bases. The DNA end lines up better with TRBJ2-7; the J call may be wrong. This CDR3 contains 17 residues. Germline loops: CDR1 LGHNA, CDR2 YNFKEQ. As DNA, the CDR3 is TGTGCCAGCAGCCAAGAAGGGGGACAGCTGTTCGCTAGCGAGCAGTACTTC. It encodes CASSQEGGQLFASEQYF.

The chain employs TRBV15 and TRBJ2-1; 9 bases are a match to TRBD2. The J call may be incorrect, as the DNA end agrees better with TRBJ2-7. The V gene's germline CDR1 is LNHNV and CDR2 YYDKDF (reference sequence). The CDR3 is made up of 14 amino acids. The CDR3 nucleotides read TGTGCCACCAGCTCTAGCGGGACATACAATGAGCAGTACTTC. Amino acid sequence: CATSSSGTYNEQYF.

The rearrangement joins TRBV20-1 to TRBJ2-1, with 9 bases fitting TRBD2. This CDR3 is built from 17 residues. V gave up 0 bases and J gave up 7 bases; unmatched junction bases: 13. Germline V gene data show CDR1 as DFQATT and CDR2 as SNEGSKA (reference sequence). In nucleotides, the CDR3 is TGCAGTGCTAGAGACTGGAAAGCGGGGGGCGCTGGGAATGAGCAGTTCTTC. It encodes CSARDWKAGGAGNEQFF.

The chain couples TRBV28 to TRBJ2-2; D may be TRBD1 (6 bases). The CDR3 is 20 residues long. Germline-derived CDR1 and CDR2 are MDHEN and SYDVKM. Deletions cut 3 bases from V and 2 bases from J, with 25 bases between. The CDR3 region has the DNA TGTGCCAGCAGTTTTATCTTGATGGGGGCAGGGCTAAGTAACACCGGGGAGCTGTTTTTT. Translating gives CASSFILMGAGLSNTGELFF.

Concerning this clonotype itself: One junction end disagrees with the germline gene, perhaps due to a read error. This chain uses TRBV15 with TRBJ2-2, with TRBD1 identical over 9 bases. The germline V gene encodes CDR1 LNHNV and CDR2 YYDKDF (reference sequence). This CDR3 contains 15 residues. The CDR3 DNA follows: TGTGTCACCAGCAGGGACAGGGTTAACACCGGGGAGCTGTTTTTT. It encodes CVTSRDRVNTGELFF. The full variable domain, its missing parts supplied by reference TRBV15 and TRBJ2-2, is DAMVIQNPRYQVTQFGKPVTLSCSQTLNHNVMYWYQQKSSQAPKLLFHYYDKDFNNEADTPDNFQSRRPNTSFCFLDIRSPGLGDTAMYLCVTSRDRVNTGELFFGEGSRLTVL.

In this sample, this clonotype turned up a few times. This sequence joins TRBV7-9 and TRBJ1-4; no clear D gene. Trimming removed 5 bases from V and 5 bases from J, with 3 bases in between. Per germline, CDR1 SEHNR and CDR2 FQNEAQ (reference sequence). The CDR3 is made up of 11 amino acids. The CDR3: CASSTNEKLFF. The CDR3 region has the DNA TGTGCCAGCAGCACGAATGAAAAACTGTTTTTT.

The chain carries TRBV5-4 and TRBJ2-7; 7 positions agree with TRBD2. CDR3 length: 16 amino acids. Germline values: CDR1 SGHNT, CDR2 YYREEE (reference sequence). After removal of 4 bases from V and 0 bases from J, the junction contained 10 bases not matched to a gene. The CDR3 loop reads CASSQPAGMSSYEQYF. CDR3 nucleotide sequence: TGTGCCAGCAGCCAACCAGCGGGGATGAGCTCCTACGAGCAGTACTTC.

The V and J genes are TRBV4-2 and TRBJ2-5, with a tentative D call TRBD2 (5 bases). The CDR3 contains 16 residues. Trimming stripped 4 bases from V and 1 base from J, with 16 bases between. The germline CDR1 and CDR2 sequences are LGHNA and YNFKEQ. CDR3 bases: TGTGCCAGCAGCCGACCCGGCCTAGCTTTCCAAGAGACCCAGTACTTC. This gives the protein CASSRPGLAFQETQYF.

This rearrangement joins TRBV29-1 to TRBJ2-5; 8 nucleotides match TRBD1. There are 13 residues in the CDR3. The V gene's germline CDR1 is SQVTM and CDR2 ANQGSEA. J gave up 11 bases and V 3 bases, and 11 bases lay outside the gene matches. The CDR3 sequence is CSVDRRGHNEQYF. CDR3 bases: TGCAGCGTTGATCGCAGGGGGCACAATGAGCAGTACTTC.

Remarks on this clonotype: The junction departs from germline at one end; a sequencing error may be responsible. In DNA form, the CDR3 reads TGCGCCAGCGGCTTTCTGTCCCATGGTCAGGCTCAAAACATTCAGTACTTC. Translation gives CASGFLSHGQAQNIQYF. The chain couples TRBV5-1 to TRBJ2-4, with unresolved D. This CDR3 has 17 residues. In germline, CDR1 is SGHRS, CDR2 YFSETQ.

The J gene is TRBJ2-3, the V gene TRBV4-1; D is unclear. The ends were cut back, 0 bases at V and 9 bases at J, with 13 bases in the middle. Per germline, CDR1 MGHRA and CDR2 YSYEKL. The CDR3 spans 14 residues. This CDR3 is CASSQDPMVGTQYF. CDR3 nucleotides: TGCGCCAGCAGCCAAGACCCCATGGTTGGGACGCAGTATTTT.

V usage is TRBV24-1 and J usage is TRBJ1-1, with unresolved D. Trimming left V 4 bases short and J 5 bases short, with 13 bases between. Germline values: CDR1 KGHDR, CDR2 SFDVKD. The CDR3 has 14 residues. Here the CDR3 DNA reads TGTGCCACCAGTGAAGGGTACCGGGCGACTGAAGCTTTCTTT. Its protein product is CATSEGYRATEAFF.

In its sample, this clonotype was seen once. The chain employs TRBV3-1 and TRBJ1-2, with 10 bases lining up with TRBD1. Unmatched junction bases numbered 3, after V lost 3 bases and J lost 2 bases. Looked up from germline, CDR1 is LGHDT and CDR2 is YNNKEL (reference sequence). The CDR3 runs 15 residues. CDR3 amino acids: CASSHSDRGNYGYTF. CDR3 coding DNA: TGTGCCAGCAGCCATTCGGACAGGGGGAACTATGGCTACACCTTC.